The 32 T cell receptor beta chains reported below all come from one sample, sequenced in a study of cytomegalovirus exposure and HLA in healthy donors. Primers for the PCR totalled 60 Vbeta and 13 Jbeta. Here immunoSEQ multiplex PCR was the method, and the copy in TCRdb shows in-frame clones only, minus some. The sample spans 40,000 to 50,000 clones; the ten largest clones claim approximately 1.8%. The sequenced material came from PBMCs. The receptor source for this set is a woman aged 25 to 39 in good health and CMV-seronegative.

V gene TRBV30 combines with J gene TRBJ2-7, with 11 positions matching TRBD2. Per germline, CDR1 GTSNPN and CDR2 SVGIG (reference sequence). With V trimmed by 3 bases and J by 3 bases, 4 bases remained unmatched. The CDR3 runs 14 residues. The DNA for the CDR3 is TGTGCCTGGAGACCGGGACTAGCGGACTACGAGCAGTACTTC. It encodes CAWRPGLADYEQYF.

The CDR3 DNA follows: TGCGCCAGCAGCTCGAACGTAGGGCGGGAGATCACAGATACGCAGTATTTT. It yields the protein CASSSNVGREITDTQYF. The V gene is TRBV5-1, the J gene TRBJ2-3; 7 bases map to TRBD2. V lost 3 bases, J lost 2 bases, and 12 bases stayed unmatched. The CDR3 contains 17 residues. Germline-derived CDR1 and CDR2 are SGHRS and YFSETQ.

The rearrangement links TRBV27 to TRBJ1-2; 8 bases match TRBD1. The V and J ends lost 0 bases and 8 bases, in that order; junction bases with no gene match: 2. The CDR3 is 13 residues long. Germline assignment: CDR1 MNHEY and CDR2 SMNVEV (reference sequence). Here the CDR3 DNA reads TGTGCCAGCAGTTTATCCGACAGGGGCGGCTACACCTTC. Protein: CASSLSDRGGYTF.

The rearrangement links TRBV4-1 to TRBJ2-3; TRBD2 matches 10 bases. V lost 1 base, J lost 4 bases, and 11 bases stayed unmatched. The CDR3 covers 18 residues. CDR1 and CDR2 from the germline V gene are MGHRA and YSYEKL. Written as DNA, the CDR3 is TGCGCCAGCAGCCAAGTGGCCCACCTAGCGGGAGTCCCAGATACGCAGTATTTT. Its protein product is CASSQVAHLAGVPDTQYF.

The chain has TRBV5-1 and TRBJ2-3, with TRBD2 matching 10 bases. Germline CDR1 SGHRS, CDR2 YFSETQ. This CDR3 spans 14 amino acids. V trimming: 0 bases; J trimming: 5 bases; junction bases outside the gene matches: 0. For the CDR3, the DNA is TGCGCCAGCAGCTTGGGACTAGCGGGAGATACGCAGTATTTT. Amino acid sequence: CASSLGLAGDTQYF.

The chain combines TRBV19 with TRBJ1-5, with 8 bases fitting TRBD1. With V trimmed by 2 bases and J by 6 bases, 6 bases remained unmatched. This CDR3 has 15 amino acids. The germline gives CDR1 LNHDA, CDR2 SQIVND (reference sequence). DNA of the CDR3: TGTGCCAGTAGTATATCAGGGGGCTTGAGTCAGCCCCAGCATTTT. Its protein product is CASSISGGLSQPQHF. The complete variable domain, with remaining parts taken from reference TRBV19 and TRBJ1-5, reads DGGITQSPKYLFRKEGQNVTLSCEQNLNHDAMYWYRQDPGQGLRLIYYSQIVNDFQKGDIAEGYSVSREKKESFPLTVTSAQKNPTAFYLCASSISGGLSQPQHFGDGTRLSIL.

The chain combines TRBV10-3 with TRBJ1-4; 7 bases are shared with TRBD1. The ends lost 8 bases at V and 4 bases at J; junction bases unmatched: 10. Per germline, CDR1 ENHRY and CDR2 SYGVKD. This CDR3 is 15 amino acids long. The CDR3 sequence is CAIRPAGTDNEKLFF. Written as DNA, the CDR3 is TGTGCCATCCGACCGGCAGGGACAGATAATGAAAAACTGTTTTTT.

This chain links TRBV4-1 with TRBJ2-7; maybe TRBD2 (5 bases). This CDR3 has 15 amino acids. The V end lost 0 bases, the J end lost 6 bases, and 15 bases lay between the germline ends. The germline V gene has CDR1 MGHRA and CDR2 YSYEKL. The DNA of the CDR3 is TGCGCCAGCAGCCAAGATAAACTAGTTTTTTCCGAGCAGTACTTC. It yields the protein CASSQDKLVFSEQYF.

The rearrangement links TRBV6-5 to TRBJ1-1; TRBD1 matches 8 bases. The CDR3 totals 13 residues. Germline CDR1 is MNHEY and CDR2 is SVGAGI. V dropped 10 bases and J dropped 0; count of bases not matched to a gene: 4. CDR3 sequence reads: CATQTGVNTEAFF. CDR3 in DNA: TGTGCCACTCAGACAGGGGTGAACACTGAAGCTTTCTTT.

V is TRBV30 and J is TRBJ1-5; a possible D gene is TRBD1 (5 bases). Germline V gene sequence: CDR1 GTSNPN, CDR2 SVGIG (reference sequence). Trimming stripped 1 base from V and 15 bases from J, with 19 bases between. This CDR3 is built from 13 residues. The CDR3 nucleotides are TGTGCCTGGAGTGGACGCCAATGGCGACAGATGCATTTT. It is translated as CAWSGRQWRQMHF. The full variable domain, rest sourced from reference TRBV30 and TRBJ1-5, is SQTIHQWPATLVQPVGSPLSLECTVEGTSNPNLYWYRQAAGRGLQLLFYSVGIGQISSEVPQNLSASRPQDRQFILSSKKLLLSDSGFYLCAWSGRQWRQMHFGDGTRLSIL.

The J gene is TRBJ2-5, the V gene TRBV30, with 10 positions matching TRBD2. V was pared by 2 bases and J by 1 base, with 7 bases of the junction left unmatched. The germline V gene encodes CDR1 GTSNPN and CDR2 SVGIG (reference sequence). The CDR3 is made up of 16 amino acids. The CDR3 bases are TGTGCCTGGAGTACGGGCCCTAGCGGGGGCCAAGAGACCCAGTACTTC. Translating it yields CAWSTGPSGGQETQYF.

The chain couples TRBV6-1 to TRBJ2-7; 8 nucleotides line up with TRBD1. Germline trimming cut 6 bases from V and 0 bases from J; bases unmatched to any gene: 4. The CDR3 is 14 amino acids. Germline V gene sequence: CDR1 MNHNS, CDR2 SASEGT. This chain's CDR3 is CASREGQVSYEQYF. CDR3 coding DNA: TGTGCCAGCAGAGAGGGACAGGTCTCCTACGAGCAGTACTTC.

V usage is TRBV19 and J usage is TRBJ1-4; D uncertain. CDR1 is LNHDA, CDR2 SQIVND, per germline (reference sequence). This CDR3 contains 14 residues. V was clipped by 6 bases and J by 7 bases, with 15 bases between them. CDR3 protein: CASRRIEDGEKLFF. DNA for the CDR3: TGTGCCAGTAGGCGAATTGAGGATGGTGAAAAACTGTTTTTT.

The chain employs TRBV6-4 and TRBJ2-1; 10 positions agree with TRBD1. The CDR3 has 15 residues. Germline CDR1 is MRHNA and CDR2 is SNTAGT. Trimming took 3 bases from V and 9 from J; bases not matched to a gene: 8. This chain's CDR3 is CASSDPGTGAGEQFF. CDR3 DNA sequence: TGTGCCAGCAGTGATCCGGGGACAGGGGCTGGTGAGCAGTTCTTC.

The chain employs TRBV18 and TRBJ2-3, with 7 positions matching TRBD1. This CDR3 contains 14 residues. The germline CDR1 and CDR2 sequences are KGHSH and LQKENI. The J segment lost 2 bases and the V segment lost 4 bases, leaving 3 bases of the junction unmatched. CDR3 region: CASSRGQDTDTQYF. CDR3 in DNA: TGTGCCAGCTCACGTGGACAGGACACAGATACGCAGTATTTT.

This sequence joins TRBV7-6 and TRBJ1-5, with D possibly TRBD1 on 5 matching bases. The CDR3 runs to 15 residues. Germline V lookup: CDR1 SGHVS, CDR2 FNYEAQ. Trimming took off 2 bases at V and 7 bases at J, with 15 bases between the two ends. CDR3 residues: CASSLTPGGSQPQHF. CDR3 bases: TGTGCCAGCAGCTTAACCCCCGGGGGGTCCCAGCCCCAGCATTTT.

This chain uses TRBV9 with TRBJ2-2; 7 positions match TRBD1. The CDR3 loop spans 14 amino acids. V lost 3 bases and J lost 7; bases outside the gene matches: 6. Germline CDR1 SGDLS, CDR2 YYNGEE. Written as DNA, the CDR3 is TGTGCCAGCAGCGCAACAGGGGCTGGCGGGGAGCTGTTTTTT. Translating gives CASSATGAGGELFF.

V gene TRBV7-2 combines with J gene TRBJ2-7, with 12 nucleotides matching TRBD1. This CDR3 has 15 residues. Germline CDR1 SGHTA, CDR2 FQGNSA. After removal of 5 bases from V and 4 bases from J, the junction contained 6 bases not matched to a gene. CDR3 sequence reads: CASSARDRGQYEQYF. The CDR3 DNA reads TGTGCCAGCAGCGCCCGGGACAGGGGGCAGTACGAGCAGTACTTC. Variable domain in full (rest from reference TRBV7-2 and TRBJ2-7): GAGVSQSPSNKVTEKGKDVELRCDPISGHTALYWYRQSLGQGLEFLIYFQGNSAPDKSGLPSDRFSAERTGGSVSTLTIQRTQQEDSAVYLCASSARDRGQYEQYFGPGTRLTVT.

This sequence joins TRBV30 and TRBJ2-2, with unresolved D. Germline lookup yields CDR1 GTSNPN and CDR2 SVGIG (reference sequence). V was trimmed by 1 base and J by 5 bases, leaving 17 bases between them. The CDR3 consists of 16 residues. CDR3 DNA sequence: TGTGCCTGGAGTGGGGCGAACGGTGGAATTACCGGGGAGCTGTTTTTT. Its translation: CAWSGANGGITGELFF. Supplemented by reference TRBV30 and TRBJ2-2, the full variable domain reads SQTIHQWPATLVQPVGSPLSLECTVEGTSNPNLYWYRQAAGRGLQLLFYSVGIGQISSEVPQNLSASRPQDRQFILSSKKLLLSDSGFYLCAWSGANGGITGELFFGEGSRLTVL.

The DNA for the CDR3 is TGTGCCAGCAGTGAATATGACTCTAGCGCGTACAATGAGCAGTTCTTC. This sequence encodes CASSEYDSSAYNEQFF. The chain uses TRBV25-1 and TRBJ2-1, with D perhaps TRBD2 (6 bases). This CDR3 is built from 16 residues. Trimming shortened V by 0 bases and J by 4 bases, and 13 bases separated the two germline ends. Germline CDR1 MGHDK, CDR2 SYGVNS.

The chain links TRBV18 to TRBJ1-6; maybe TRBD1 (5 bases). CDR1 is KGHSH and CDR2 is LQKENI in the germline V gene. Trimming stripped 1 base from V and 5 bases from J, with 21 bases between. The CDR3 has 19 amino acids. The CDR3 sequence is CASSPLVAGPKRDNSPLHF. In nucleotides, the CDR3 is TGTGCCAGCTCACCACTAGTAGCGGGGCCGAAACGGGATAATTCACCCCTCCACTTT.

The chain recombines TRBV18 with TRBJ2-3; TRBD2 aligns across 7 bases. CDR1 KGHSH and CDR2 LQKENI come from the germline V gene. This CDR3 spans 15 amino acids. The J segment lost 1 base and the V segment lost 0 bases, leaving 1 base of the junction unmatched. This CDR3 reads CASSPPGRGTDTQYF. For the CDR3, the DNA is TGTGCCAGCTCACCACCGGGGAGGGGCACAGATACGCAGTATTTT.

The chain links TRBV7-9 to TRBJ2-3; 9 bases agree with TRBD1. Germline V gene sequence: CDR1 SEHNR, CDR2 FQNEAQ (reference sequence). The V segment lost 4 bases and the J segment 3 bases; nucleotides outside the gene matches: 8. The CDR3 totals 16 residues. CDR3 residues: CASSSSGTGFTDTQYF. In DNA form, the CDR3 reads TGTGCCAGCAGCTCCTCCGGGACAGGGTTTACAGATACGCAGTATTTT.

The chain combines TRBV4-1 with TRBJ1-2, with 10 bases matching TRBD1. The CDR3 sequence is 16 residues long. Germline CDR1 reads MGHRA; CDR2 reads YSYEKL. J lost 5 bases, V lost 4 bases, and 10 bases had no gene match. This CDR3 reads CASSPGQGKGWYGYTF. In DNA, the CDR3 is TGCGCCAGCAGCCCGGGACAGGGGAAAGGTTGGTATGGCTACACCTTC.

The chain has TRBV7-2 and TRBJ2-7; D is perhaps TRBD1 (6 bases). With 3 bases removed from V and 2 bases from J, the gap between germline ends came to 14 bases. The length of the CDR3 is 15 residues. CDR1 and CDR2 (germline): SGHTA, FQGNSA. The CDR3 nucleotides are TGTGCCAGCAGCTTTATACAGGGTCTCGCCTACGAGCAGTACTTC. Encoded protein: CASSFIQGLAYEQYF.

The chain combines TRBV27 with TRBJ2-1, with 12 bases fitting TRBD2. The CDR3 consists of 16 residues. From germline, CDR1 is MNHEY and CDR2 SMNVEV (reference sequence). The J segment lost 6 bases and the V segment lost 7 bases, leaving 10 bases of the junction unmatched. The CDR3 loop is CASNPSGRASLNEQFF. The CDR3 DNA is TGTGCCAGCAATCCTAGCGGGAGGGCCTCCCTCAATGAGCAGTTCTTC.

V and J are TRBV4-2 and TRBJ2-3; 10 bases map to TRBD2. This CDR3 spans 15 amino acids. V lost 4 bases and J lost 5; bases outside the gene matches: 6. Germline CDR1 reads LGHNA; CDR2 reads YNFKEQ. CDR3 sequence: CASSPPAGGVDTQYF. In DNA, the CDR3 is TGTGCCAGCAGCCCCCCAGCGGGAGGGGTAGATACGCAGTATTTT.

The chain uses TRBV4-3 and TRBJ2-1; weak D call: TRBD1 (5 bases). V was pared by 2 bases and J by 3 bases, with 11 bases between. This CDR3 contains 15 residues. The germline gives CDR1 LGHNA, CDR2 YSLEER. The CDR3 sequence: CASSQRIQGYNEQFF. In DNA, the CDR3 is TGCGCCAGCAGCCAAAGAATCCAGGGCTACAATGAGCAGTTCTTC.

The chain couples TRBV7-8 to TRBJ2-7; no reliable D call. The V end lost 8 bases, the J end lost 0 bases, and 11 bases lay between the germline ends. CDR3 size: 13 residues. Germline values: CDR1 SGHVS, CDR2 FQNEAQ. In DNA form, the CDR3 reads TGTGCCAGCCTCCGGTCAAACTCCTACGAGCAGTACTTC. Protein product: CASLRSNSYEQYF.

The V call is TRBV29-1, the J call TRBJ2-1; tentatively, D is TRBD2 (5 bases). Germline CDR1 SQVTM, CDR2 ANQGSEA. There are 13 residues in the CDR3. V gave up 7 bases and J gave up 10 bases, with 20 bases separating them. The CDR3 sequence: CSARGLVGFEQFF. CDR3 coding DNA: TGCAGCGCGAGAGGGCTCGTTGGGTTCGAGCAGTTCTTC.

This rearrangement joins TRBV5-5 to TRBJ1-1; TRBD1 matches at 8 bases. Looked up from germline, CDR1 is SGHKS and CDR2 is YYEKEE (reference sequence). This CDR3 is built from 12 residues. Unmatched junction bases numbered 3, after V lost 4 bases and J lost 7 bases. The CDR3 loop reads CASSKDRVEAFF. The CDR3 nucleotides are TGTGCCAGCAGCAAGGACAGGGTTGAAGCTTTCTTT.

This chain uses TRBV30 with TRBJ2-5; 13 bases align to TRBD2. J was trimmed by 4 bases and V by 0 bases; bases with no gene match: 5. This CDR3 comprises 16 residues. Germline V lookup: CDR1 GTSNPN, CDR2 SVGIG (reference sequence). The CDR3 region has the DNA TGTGCCTGGAGTGTAACTAGCGGGAGGGCCAGAGAGACCCAGTACTTC. Translated, it gives CAWSVTSGRARETQYF.